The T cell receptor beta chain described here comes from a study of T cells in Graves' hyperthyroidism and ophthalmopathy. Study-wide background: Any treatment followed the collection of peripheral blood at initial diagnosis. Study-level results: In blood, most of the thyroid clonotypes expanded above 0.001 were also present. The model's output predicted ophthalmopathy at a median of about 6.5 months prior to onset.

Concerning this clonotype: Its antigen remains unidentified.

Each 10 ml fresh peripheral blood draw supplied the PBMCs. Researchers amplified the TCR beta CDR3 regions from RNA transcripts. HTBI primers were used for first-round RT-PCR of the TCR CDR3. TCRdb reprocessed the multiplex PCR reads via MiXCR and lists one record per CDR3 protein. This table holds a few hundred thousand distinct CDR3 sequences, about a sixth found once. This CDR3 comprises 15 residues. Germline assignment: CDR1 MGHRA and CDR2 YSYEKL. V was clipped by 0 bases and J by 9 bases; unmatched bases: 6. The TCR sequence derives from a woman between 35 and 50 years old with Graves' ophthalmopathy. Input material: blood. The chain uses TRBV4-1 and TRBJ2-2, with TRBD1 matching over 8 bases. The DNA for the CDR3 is TGCGCCAGCAGCCAAGAAGGCCAGGGGGCCAGGGAGCTGTTTTTT. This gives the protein CASSQEGQGARELFF.